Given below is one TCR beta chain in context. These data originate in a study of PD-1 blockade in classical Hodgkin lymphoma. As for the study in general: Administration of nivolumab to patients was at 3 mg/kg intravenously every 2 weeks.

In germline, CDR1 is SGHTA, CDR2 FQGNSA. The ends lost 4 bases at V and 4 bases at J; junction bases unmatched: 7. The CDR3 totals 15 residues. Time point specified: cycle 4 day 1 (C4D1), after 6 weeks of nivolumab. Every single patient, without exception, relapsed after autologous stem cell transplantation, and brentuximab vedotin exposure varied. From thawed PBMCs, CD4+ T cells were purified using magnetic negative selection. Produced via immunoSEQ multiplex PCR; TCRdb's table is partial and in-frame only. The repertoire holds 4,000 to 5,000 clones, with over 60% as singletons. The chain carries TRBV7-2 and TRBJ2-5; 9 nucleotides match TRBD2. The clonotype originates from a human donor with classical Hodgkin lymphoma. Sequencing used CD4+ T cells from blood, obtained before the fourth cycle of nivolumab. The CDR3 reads CASSWLAGGAETQYF. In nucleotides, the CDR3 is TGTGCCAGCAGCTGGCTGGCGGGGGGGGCAGAGACCCAGTACTTC.